These T cell receptor beta chains were read from a single sample in a study of cytomegalovirus exposure and HLA in healthy donors. Repertoires were generated with immunoSEQ multiplex PCR, while TCRdb's copy carries only in-frame clones and drops some. Among 70,000 to 90,000 clones, roughly 84% were seen once, and the ten largest hold approximately 19%. The sample taken for sequencing was PBMCs. All receptors derive from a man aged 70-80 years in good health and CMV-seropositive. Each CDR3 is given with its conserved first and last residue. Fields, in order: J gene, V gene, CDR3 protein.

J: TRBJ2-3
V: TRBV7-2
CDR3: CASSLAVVGVDTQYF

J: TRBJ2-1
V: TRBV5-1
CDR3: CASSSDPGTRDNEQFF

J: TRBJ1-6
V: TRBV7-9
CDR3: CASSSGGHSPLHF

J: TRBJ2-5
V: TRBV4-1
CDR3: CASSQGRYASGADQETQYF

J: TRBJ1-4
V: TRBV30
CDR3: CAWSVRGGEKLFF

J: TRBJ2-7
V: TRBV29-1
CDR3: CSVEDRDRGRNEQYF

J: TRBJ2-7
V: TRBV4-1
CDR3: CASSQDYGGSPNEQYF

J: TRBJ2-3
V: TRBV6-5
CDR3: CASSWGSTDTQYF

J: TRBJ2-2
V: TRBV2
CDR3: CASKGRGGYTGELFF

J: TRBJ2-7
V: TRBV5-4
CDR3: CASSLSGTYEQYF

J: TRBJ2-3
V: TRBV30
CDR3: CAWSPADTQYF

J: TRBJ1-1
V: TRBV7-6
CDR3: CASRKGQGTPEAFF

J: TRBJ1-4
V: TRBV19
CDR3: CASSTGTENEKLFF

J: TRBJ1-2
V: TRBV30
CDR3: CAWSAGINYGYTF

J: TRBJ1-5
V: TRBV6-1
CDR3: CASSDRMTGLIDQPQHF

J: TRBJ1-1
V: TRBV5-4
CDR3: CAFSGGERAWNTEAFF

J: TRBJ2-7
V: TRBV19
CDR3: CASRQRTASSYEQYF

J: TRBJ2-7
V: TRBV5-3
CDR3: CWGQGLSEQYF

J: TRBJ1-4
V: TRBV7-9
CDR3: CASSSGLGLNEKLFF

J: TRBJ2-5
V: TRBV2
CDR3: CASRITGRETQYF

J: TRBJ2-7
V: TRBV28
CDR3: CASSLTSVSYEQYF

J: TRBJ2-4
V: TRBV9
CDR3: CASSTGLARGHIQYF

J: TRBJ1-6
V: TRBV30
CDR3: CAWSVGQDFSSYNSPLHF

J: TRBJ2-6
V: TRBV7-9
CDR3: CASREPGQIISGANVLTF

J: TRBJ1-2
V: TRBV7-2
CDR3: CASSQTTGGDGYTF

J: TRBJ2-7
V: TRBV2
CDR3: CASNPGLAVSYEQYF

J: TRBJ2-4
V: TRBV4-2
CDR3: CASSLSWTSGGSRNIQYF

J: TRBJ2-1
V: TRBV13
CDR3: CASSSNRGPLNEQFF

J: TRBJ2-7
V: TRBV7-7
CDR3: CASSYRDEQYF

J: TRBJ1-2
V: TRBV18
CDR3: CASSQTGQYYGYTF

J: TRBJ2-1
V: TRBV4-3
CDR3: CASSQGALAGDYNEQFF

J: TRBJ1-1
V: TRBV4-1
CDR3: CASSPDWRADTEAFF